Included here is one T cell receptor beta chain sequence, with context. The sample belongs to a study of T cell changes during pregnancy in multiple sclerosis. The germline gives CDR1 SEHNR, CDR2 FQNEAQ (reference sequence). V trimming: 5 bases; J trimming: 9 bases; junction bases outside the gene matches: 5. This CDR3 region has 13 residues. TCRdb's table, derived via immunoSEQ multiplex PCR, lists solely in-frame clones and lacks some. The sample has around 54,000 clones, about 93% seen once. The sequencing here drew on CD4+ T cells from peripheral blood mononuclear cells, taken after pregnancy. The TCR originated in a female donor in good health, enrolled as a control in a pregnancy study. The chain is built from TRBV7-9 and TRBJ2-1, with 9 positions matching TRBD2. CDR3 residues: CASSPLAGAEQFF. As DNA, the CDR3 is TGTGCCAGCAGCCCTTTAGCGGGGGCTGAGCAGTTCTTC.